The T cell receptor beta chain described here comes from a study of blood T cell repertoires in COVID-19. In the study overall: Material from acute and convalescent COVID-19 was sourced from the United States, Italy and Spain. PBMCs, B-cell-depleted T cells, or T cells provided the cDNA or gDNA that made up the material.

This clone showed up just once. As processed by the authors: Amplification with reference gene primers provided the estimates of nucleated cell counts. The protocol was immunoSEQ multiplex PCR, while the TCRdb copy is restricted to in-frame clones and leaves out a portion. Clone size and the V and J calls come from that table; the DNA yielded D and trimming. Of about 280,000 clones in the sample, approximately 88% were seen once. Germline CDR1 MGHRA, CDR2 YSYEKL. CDR3 size: 18 residues. Trimming removed 0 bases at V and 9 bases at J, with 21 bases between. This clonotype was obtained from a woman aged 40 to 50 who had recovered from COVID-19. Sequenced input: peripheral blood. The chain combines TRBV4-1 with TRBJ1-6; D might be TRBD1 (6 bases). CDR3 region: CASSQDETGGPWSSPLHF. Here the CDR3 DNA reads TGCGCCAGCAGCCAAGATGAGACGGGGGGCCCATGGTCTTCACCCCTCCACTTT.